This T cell receptor beta chain was sequenced in a study of blood T cells in healthy people across ages. CDR3 length: 13 residues. Germline values: CDR1 MNHEY, CDR2 SMNVEV (reference sequence). The junction had 7 bases not matched to a gene; V was cut back by 6 bases and J by 7 bases. This clonotype was observed a handful of times. A sample-barcoded 5' primer and a J-beta primer mix were used in a second PCR of roughly 7 to 12 cycles. A single record per CDR3 protein comes from TCRdb applying MiXCR to the 5' RACE reads. The sample consists of 800,000 or so distinct CDR3 sequences, roughly 25% of them appearing once. These data also featured in a second study, about T cells of mothers and their children. That source adds: It was observed that no persistent microchimeric T cell clones could be detected.

The chain couples TRBV27 to TRBJ1-1; 8 bases line up with TRBD1. The sequence came from a boy aged 5 to 17 in good health. The specimen was blood. The CDR3 coding sequence is TGTGCCAGCAGCGGACAGGGAGACCGTGAAGCTTTCTTT. Protein: CASSGQGDREAFF.